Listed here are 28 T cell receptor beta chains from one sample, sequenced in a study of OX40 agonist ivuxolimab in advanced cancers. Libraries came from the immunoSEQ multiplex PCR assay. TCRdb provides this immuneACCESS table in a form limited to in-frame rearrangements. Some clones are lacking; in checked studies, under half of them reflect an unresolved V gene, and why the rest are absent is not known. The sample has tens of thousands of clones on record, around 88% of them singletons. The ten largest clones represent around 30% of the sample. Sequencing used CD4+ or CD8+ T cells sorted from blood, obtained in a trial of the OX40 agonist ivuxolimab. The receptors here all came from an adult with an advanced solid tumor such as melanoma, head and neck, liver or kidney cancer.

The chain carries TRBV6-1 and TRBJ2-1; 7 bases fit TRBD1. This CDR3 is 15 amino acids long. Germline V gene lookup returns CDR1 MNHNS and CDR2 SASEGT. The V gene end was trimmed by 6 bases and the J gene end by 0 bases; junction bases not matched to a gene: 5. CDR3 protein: CASSLGQSSYNEQFF. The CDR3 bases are TGTGCCAGCAGCCTGGGACAGAGCTCCTACAATGAGCAGTTCTTC.

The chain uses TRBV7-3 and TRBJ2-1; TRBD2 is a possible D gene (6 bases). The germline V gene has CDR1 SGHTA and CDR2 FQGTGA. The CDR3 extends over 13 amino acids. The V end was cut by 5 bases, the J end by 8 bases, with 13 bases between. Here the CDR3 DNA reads TGTGCCAGCAGCCCCGGGGGTCCCGATGAGCAGTTCTTC. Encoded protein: CASSPGGPDEQFF.

As DNA, the CDR3 is TGCGCCAGCAGCTTGGGACTAGCGGGGGTCGGCACCGGGGAGCTGTTTTTT. This sequence encodes CASSLGLAGVGTGELFF. The V gene is TRBV5-1, the J gene TRBJ2-2, with 12 bases lining up with TRBD2. Germline assignment: CDR1 SGHRS and CDR2 YFSETQ. J gave up 4 bases and V 0 bases, and 4 bases lay outside the gene matches. This CDR3 has 17 residues.

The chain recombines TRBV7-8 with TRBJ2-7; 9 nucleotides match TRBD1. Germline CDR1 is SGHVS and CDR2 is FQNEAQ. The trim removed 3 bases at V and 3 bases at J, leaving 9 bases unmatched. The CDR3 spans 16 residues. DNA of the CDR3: TGTGCCAGCAGCTTCCCCGGGACAGGGATTATCTACGAGCAGTACTTC. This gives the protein CASSFPGTGIIYEQYF. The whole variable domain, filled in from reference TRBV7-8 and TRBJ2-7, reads GAGVSQSPRYKVAKRGQDVALRCDPISGHVSLFWYQQALGQGPEFLTYFQNEAQLDKSGLPSDRFFAERPEGSVSTLKIQRTQQEDSAVYLCASSFPGTGIIYEQYFGPGTRLTVT.

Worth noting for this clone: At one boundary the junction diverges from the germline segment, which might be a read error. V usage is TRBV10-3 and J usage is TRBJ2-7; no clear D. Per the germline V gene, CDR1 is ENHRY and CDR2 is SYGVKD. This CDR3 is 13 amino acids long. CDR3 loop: CAISGDLTYAQYF. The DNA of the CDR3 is TGTGCCATCAGTGGGGATCTTACTTACGCGCAGTACTTC.

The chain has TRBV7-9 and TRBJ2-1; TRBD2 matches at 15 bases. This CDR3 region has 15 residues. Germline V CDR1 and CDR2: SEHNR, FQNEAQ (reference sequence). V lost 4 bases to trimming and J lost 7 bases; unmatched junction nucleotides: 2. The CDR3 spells CASSSGLAGGNEQFF. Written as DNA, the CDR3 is TGTGCCAGCAGCTCGGGACTAGCGGGGGGAAATGAGCAGTTCTTC. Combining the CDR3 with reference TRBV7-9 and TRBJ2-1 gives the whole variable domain DTGVSQNPRHKITKRGQNVTFRCDPISEHNRLYWYRQTLGQGPEFLTYFQNEAQLEKSRLLSDRFSAERPKGSFSTLEIQRTEQGDSAMYLCASSSGLAGGNEQFFGPGTRLTVL.

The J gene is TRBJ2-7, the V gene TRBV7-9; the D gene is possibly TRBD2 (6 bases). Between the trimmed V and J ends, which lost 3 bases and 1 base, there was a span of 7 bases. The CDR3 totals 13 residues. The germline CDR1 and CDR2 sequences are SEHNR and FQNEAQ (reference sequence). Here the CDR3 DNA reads TGTGCCAGCAGCTTCCGGGAGTCCTACGAGCAGTACTTC. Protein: CASSFRESYEQYF.

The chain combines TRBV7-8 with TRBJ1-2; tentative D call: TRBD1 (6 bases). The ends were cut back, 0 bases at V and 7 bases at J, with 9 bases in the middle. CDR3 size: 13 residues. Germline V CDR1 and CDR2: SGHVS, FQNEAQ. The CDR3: CASSLALQGGYTF. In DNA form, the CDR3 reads TGTGCCAGCAGCTTAGCCCTACAGGGTGGCTACACCTTC.

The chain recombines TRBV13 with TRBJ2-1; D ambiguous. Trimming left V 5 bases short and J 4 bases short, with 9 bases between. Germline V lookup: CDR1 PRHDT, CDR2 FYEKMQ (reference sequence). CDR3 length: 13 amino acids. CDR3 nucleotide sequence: TGTGCCAGCAGCCCCGGAGCTTACAATGAGCAGTTCTTC. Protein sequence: CASSPGAYNEQFF.

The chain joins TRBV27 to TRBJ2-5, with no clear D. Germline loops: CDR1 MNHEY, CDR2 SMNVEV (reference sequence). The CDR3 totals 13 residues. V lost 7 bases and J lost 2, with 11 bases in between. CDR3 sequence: CASIRPKQETQYF. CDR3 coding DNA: TGTGCCAGCATTAGGCCGAAGCAAGAGACCCAGTACTTC.

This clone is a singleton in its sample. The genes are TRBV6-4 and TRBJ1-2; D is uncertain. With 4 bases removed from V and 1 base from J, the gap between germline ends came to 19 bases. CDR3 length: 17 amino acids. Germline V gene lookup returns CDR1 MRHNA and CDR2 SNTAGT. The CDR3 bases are TGTGCCAGCAGTGTCCGCTTGGCAAGGCCTGTTAACTATGGCTACACCTTC. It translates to CASSVRLARPVNYGYTF.

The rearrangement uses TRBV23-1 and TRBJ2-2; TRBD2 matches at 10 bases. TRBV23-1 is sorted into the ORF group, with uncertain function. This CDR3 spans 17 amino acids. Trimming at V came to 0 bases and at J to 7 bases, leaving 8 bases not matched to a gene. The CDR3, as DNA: TGCGCCAGCAGTCAATCTGCTAGCGGGAGAAGCAACGGGGAGCTGTTTTTT. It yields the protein CASSQSASGRSNGELFF.

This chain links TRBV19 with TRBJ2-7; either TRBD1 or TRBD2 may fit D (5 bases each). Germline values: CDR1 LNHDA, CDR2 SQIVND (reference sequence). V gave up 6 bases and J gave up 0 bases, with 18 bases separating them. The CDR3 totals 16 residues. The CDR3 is CASSYSDGTSSYEQYF. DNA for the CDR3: TGTGCCAGTAGCTATTCCGATGGGACGAGCTCCTACGAGCAGTACTTC.

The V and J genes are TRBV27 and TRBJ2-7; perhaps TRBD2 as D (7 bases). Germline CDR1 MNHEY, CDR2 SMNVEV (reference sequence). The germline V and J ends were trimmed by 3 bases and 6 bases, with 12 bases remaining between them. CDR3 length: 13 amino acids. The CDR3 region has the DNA TGTGCCAGCAGTTTGGGGGGGCCAGGCGAGCAGTACTTC. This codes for CASSLGGPGEQYF.

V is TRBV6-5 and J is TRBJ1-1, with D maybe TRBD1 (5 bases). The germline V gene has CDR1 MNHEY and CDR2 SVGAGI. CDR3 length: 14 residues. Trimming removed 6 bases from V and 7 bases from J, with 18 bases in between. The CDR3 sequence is CASSHLWQGFEAFF. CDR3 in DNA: TGTGCCAGCAGCCATCTCTGGCAGGGCTTTGAAGCTTTCTTT.

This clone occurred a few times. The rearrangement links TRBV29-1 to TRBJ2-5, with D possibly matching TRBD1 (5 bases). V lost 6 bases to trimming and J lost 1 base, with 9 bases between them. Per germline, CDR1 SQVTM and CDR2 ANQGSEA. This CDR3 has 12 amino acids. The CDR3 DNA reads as TGCAGCGTCCGACAGCTCCAAGAGACCCAGTACTTC. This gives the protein CSVRQLQETQYF.

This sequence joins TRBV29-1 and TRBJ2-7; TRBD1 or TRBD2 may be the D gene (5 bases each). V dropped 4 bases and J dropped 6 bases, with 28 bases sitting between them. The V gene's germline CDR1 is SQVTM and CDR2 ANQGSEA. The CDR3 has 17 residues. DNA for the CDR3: TGCAGCGTTGCTGGCTCCGAGAAGGGGACGGTTTGGGGCGAGCAGTACTTC. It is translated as CSVAGSEKGTVWGEQYF.

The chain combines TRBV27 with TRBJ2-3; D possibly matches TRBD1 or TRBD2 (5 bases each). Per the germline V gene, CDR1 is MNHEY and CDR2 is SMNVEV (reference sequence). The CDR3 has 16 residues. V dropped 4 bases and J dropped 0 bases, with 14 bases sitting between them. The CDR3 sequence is CASSWGKGISTDTQYF. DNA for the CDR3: TGTGCCAGCAGTTGGGGGAAAGGGATTAGCACAGATACGCAGTATTTT.

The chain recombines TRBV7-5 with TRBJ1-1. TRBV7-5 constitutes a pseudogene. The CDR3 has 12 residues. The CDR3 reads CASSLTGSLPFF. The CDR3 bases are TGTGCCAGCAGCTTAACGGGGTCCCTCCCTTTCTTT.

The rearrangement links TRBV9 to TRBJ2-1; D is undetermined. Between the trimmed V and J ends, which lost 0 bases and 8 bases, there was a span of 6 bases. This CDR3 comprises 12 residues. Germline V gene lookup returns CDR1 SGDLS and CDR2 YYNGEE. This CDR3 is CASSVVAHEQFF. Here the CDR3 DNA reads TGTGCCAGCAGCGTAGTTGCTCATGAGCAGTTCTTC. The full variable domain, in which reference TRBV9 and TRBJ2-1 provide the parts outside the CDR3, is DSGVTQTPKHLITATGQRVTLRCSPRSGDLSVYWYQQSLDQGLQFLIQYYNGEERAKGNILERFSAQQFPDLHSELNLSSLELGDSALYFCASSVVAHEQFFGPGTRLTVL.

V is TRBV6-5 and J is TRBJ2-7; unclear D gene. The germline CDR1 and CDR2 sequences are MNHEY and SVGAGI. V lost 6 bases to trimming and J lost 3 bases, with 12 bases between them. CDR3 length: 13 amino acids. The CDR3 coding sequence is TGTGCCAGCAGAGGGAAGGGCGACTACGAGCAGTACTTC. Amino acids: CASRGKGDYEQYF.

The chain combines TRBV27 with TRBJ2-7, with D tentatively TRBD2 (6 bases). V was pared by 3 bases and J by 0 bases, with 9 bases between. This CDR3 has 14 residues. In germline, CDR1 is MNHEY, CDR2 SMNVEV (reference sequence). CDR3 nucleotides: TGTGCCAGCAGTTTTTACGGGAGCTCCTACGAGCAGTACTTC. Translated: CASSFYGSSYEQYF.

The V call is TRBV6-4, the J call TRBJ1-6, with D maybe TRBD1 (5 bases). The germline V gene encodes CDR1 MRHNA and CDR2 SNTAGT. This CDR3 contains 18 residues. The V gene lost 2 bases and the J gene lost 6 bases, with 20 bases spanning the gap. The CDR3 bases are TGTGCCAGCAGTGACCCCCCTACGCCGGGGGAACGTAATTCACCCCTCCACTTT. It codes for CASSDPPTPGERNSPLHF.

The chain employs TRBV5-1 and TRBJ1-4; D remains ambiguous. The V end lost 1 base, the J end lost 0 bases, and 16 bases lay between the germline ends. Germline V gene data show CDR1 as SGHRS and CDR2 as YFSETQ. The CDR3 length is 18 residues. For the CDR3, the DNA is TGCGCCAGCAGCTTGAAGTGGGTTTCAGGCGCAACTAATGAAAAACTGTTTTTT. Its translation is CASSLKWVSGATNEKLFF.

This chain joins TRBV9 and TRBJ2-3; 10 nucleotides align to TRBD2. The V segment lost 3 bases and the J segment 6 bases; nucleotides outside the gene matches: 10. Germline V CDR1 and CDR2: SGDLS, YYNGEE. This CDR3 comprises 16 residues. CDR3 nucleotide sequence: TGTGCCAGCAGCGCCCCCCGAGAGCGGGAGGGGGATACGCAGTATTTT. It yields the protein CASSAPREREGDTQYF.

CDR3 residues: CASSAGQVNTGELFF. The DNA of the CDR3 is TGCGCCAGCAGCGCGGGACAGGTTAACACCGGGGAGCTGTTTTTT. J is TRBJ2-2 and V is TRBV10-2, with 8 bases fitting TRBD1. Germline V lookup: CDR1 WSHSY, CDR2 SAAADI. The CDR3 extends over 15 amino acids. V shed 6 bases, J shed 2 bases, and the junction held 5 bases outside the gene matches.

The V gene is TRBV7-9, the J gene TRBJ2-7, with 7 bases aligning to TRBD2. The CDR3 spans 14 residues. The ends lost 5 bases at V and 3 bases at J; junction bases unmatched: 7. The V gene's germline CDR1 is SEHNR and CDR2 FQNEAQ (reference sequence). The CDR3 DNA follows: TGTGCCAGCAGCCCCCGGGGACTAAGCTACGAGCAGTACTTC. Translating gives CASSPRGLSYEQYF.

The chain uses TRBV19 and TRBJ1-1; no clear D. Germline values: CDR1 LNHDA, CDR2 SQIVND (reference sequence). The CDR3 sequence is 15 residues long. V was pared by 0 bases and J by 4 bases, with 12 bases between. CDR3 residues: CASSIDRPGSTEAFF. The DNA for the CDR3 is TGTGCCAGTAGTATAGATCGGCCGGGGAGCACTGAAGCTTTCTTT.